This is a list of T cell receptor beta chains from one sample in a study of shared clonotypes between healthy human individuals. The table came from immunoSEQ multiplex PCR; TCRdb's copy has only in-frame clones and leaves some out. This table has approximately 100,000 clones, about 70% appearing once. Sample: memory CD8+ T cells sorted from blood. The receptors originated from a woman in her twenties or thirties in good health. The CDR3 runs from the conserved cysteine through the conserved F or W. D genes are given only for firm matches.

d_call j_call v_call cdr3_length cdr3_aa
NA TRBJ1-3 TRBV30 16 CAWSSSLGPSGNTIYF
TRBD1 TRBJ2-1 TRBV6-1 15 CASSEGTGSPAAQFF
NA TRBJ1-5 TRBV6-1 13 CASSEQGLQPQHF
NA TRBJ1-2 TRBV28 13 CASSFGGLKGYTF
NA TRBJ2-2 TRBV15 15 CATSRDGANTGELFF
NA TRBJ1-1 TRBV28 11 CASSQTTEAFF
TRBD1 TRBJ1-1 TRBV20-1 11 CSASGQGEAFF
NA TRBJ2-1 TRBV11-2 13 CASSLGLYNEQFF
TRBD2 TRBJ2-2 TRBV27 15 CASSSLAGATGELFF
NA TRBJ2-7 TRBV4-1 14 CASSQERVSYEQYF
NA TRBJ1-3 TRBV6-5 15 CASSYRVDSGNTIYF
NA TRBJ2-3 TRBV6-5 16 CASSYLGGWDTDTQYF
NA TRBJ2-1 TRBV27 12 CASSLLGDEQFF
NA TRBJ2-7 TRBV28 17 CASSTLLQTGTPYEQYF
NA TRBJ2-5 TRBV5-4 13 CASSWESEETQYF
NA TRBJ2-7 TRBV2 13 CASSEGRAYEQYF
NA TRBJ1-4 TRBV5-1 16 CASSLSSQGTNEKLFF
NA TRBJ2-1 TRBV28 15 CASSFPGSSYNEQFF
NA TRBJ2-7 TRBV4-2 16 CASSQDSSGLTYEQYF
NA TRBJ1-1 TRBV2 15 CASSESGGLNTEAFF
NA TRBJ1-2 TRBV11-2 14 CASSLDRSNYGYTF
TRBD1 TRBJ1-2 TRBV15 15 CATSREPTGRGGYTF
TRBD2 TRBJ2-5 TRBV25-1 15 CASTPQRGSGETQYF
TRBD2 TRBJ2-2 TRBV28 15 CASTLAGVVAGELFF
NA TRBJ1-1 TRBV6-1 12 CASSDGPYEAFF
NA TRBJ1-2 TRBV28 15 CASSFGTRSPYGYTF
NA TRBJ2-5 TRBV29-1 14 CSVEFLATQETQYF
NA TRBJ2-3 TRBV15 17 CATSKTAGQPSTDTQYF
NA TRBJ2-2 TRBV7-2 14 CASSSFTEAGELFF
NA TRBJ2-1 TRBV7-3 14 CASSLGGIYNEQFF
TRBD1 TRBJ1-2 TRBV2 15 CASSKQGQNNYGYTF
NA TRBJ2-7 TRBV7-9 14 CASSWKDFTYEQYF
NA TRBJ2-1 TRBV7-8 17 CASSLESDFLTYNEQFF
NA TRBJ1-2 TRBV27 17 CASSLLFPRARNYGYTF
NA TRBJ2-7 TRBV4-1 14 CASSQDSNVYEQYF
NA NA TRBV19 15 CASSSISGEAHEQYF
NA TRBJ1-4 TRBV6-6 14 CASSMGGRGEKLFF
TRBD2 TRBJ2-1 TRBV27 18 CASSLSLLASSSYNEQFF
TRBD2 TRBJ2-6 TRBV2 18 CASRAPVGGTSGANVLTF
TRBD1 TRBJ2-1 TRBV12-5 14 CAANTGGSFYEQFF
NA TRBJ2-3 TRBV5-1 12 CASSPEGNTQYF
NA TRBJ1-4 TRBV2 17 CASSDGSGARTNEKLFF
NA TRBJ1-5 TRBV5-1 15 CASSGRTPSNQPQHF
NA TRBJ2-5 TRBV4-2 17 CASSQELGEGPQETQYF
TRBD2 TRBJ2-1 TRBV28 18 CASSTRDYQYSSYNEQFF
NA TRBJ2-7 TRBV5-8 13 CASSFQGTYEQYF
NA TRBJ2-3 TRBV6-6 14 CASSYTGDTDTQYF
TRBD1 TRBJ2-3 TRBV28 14 CASSPRRGLDTQYF
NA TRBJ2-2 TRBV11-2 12 CASSYSGGELFF
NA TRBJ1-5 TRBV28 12 CASSFHNQPQHF
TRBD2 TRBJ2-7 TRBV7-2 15 CASTQTGTRAYEQYF
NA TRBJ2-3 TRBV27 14 CASSLYWSTDTQYF
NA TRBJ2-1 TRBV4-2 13 CASSQDLGNEQFF
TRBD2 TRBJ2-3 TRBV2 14 CARPAGVDTDTQYF
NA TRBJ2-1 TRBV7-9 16 CASSPRGGSAYNEQFF